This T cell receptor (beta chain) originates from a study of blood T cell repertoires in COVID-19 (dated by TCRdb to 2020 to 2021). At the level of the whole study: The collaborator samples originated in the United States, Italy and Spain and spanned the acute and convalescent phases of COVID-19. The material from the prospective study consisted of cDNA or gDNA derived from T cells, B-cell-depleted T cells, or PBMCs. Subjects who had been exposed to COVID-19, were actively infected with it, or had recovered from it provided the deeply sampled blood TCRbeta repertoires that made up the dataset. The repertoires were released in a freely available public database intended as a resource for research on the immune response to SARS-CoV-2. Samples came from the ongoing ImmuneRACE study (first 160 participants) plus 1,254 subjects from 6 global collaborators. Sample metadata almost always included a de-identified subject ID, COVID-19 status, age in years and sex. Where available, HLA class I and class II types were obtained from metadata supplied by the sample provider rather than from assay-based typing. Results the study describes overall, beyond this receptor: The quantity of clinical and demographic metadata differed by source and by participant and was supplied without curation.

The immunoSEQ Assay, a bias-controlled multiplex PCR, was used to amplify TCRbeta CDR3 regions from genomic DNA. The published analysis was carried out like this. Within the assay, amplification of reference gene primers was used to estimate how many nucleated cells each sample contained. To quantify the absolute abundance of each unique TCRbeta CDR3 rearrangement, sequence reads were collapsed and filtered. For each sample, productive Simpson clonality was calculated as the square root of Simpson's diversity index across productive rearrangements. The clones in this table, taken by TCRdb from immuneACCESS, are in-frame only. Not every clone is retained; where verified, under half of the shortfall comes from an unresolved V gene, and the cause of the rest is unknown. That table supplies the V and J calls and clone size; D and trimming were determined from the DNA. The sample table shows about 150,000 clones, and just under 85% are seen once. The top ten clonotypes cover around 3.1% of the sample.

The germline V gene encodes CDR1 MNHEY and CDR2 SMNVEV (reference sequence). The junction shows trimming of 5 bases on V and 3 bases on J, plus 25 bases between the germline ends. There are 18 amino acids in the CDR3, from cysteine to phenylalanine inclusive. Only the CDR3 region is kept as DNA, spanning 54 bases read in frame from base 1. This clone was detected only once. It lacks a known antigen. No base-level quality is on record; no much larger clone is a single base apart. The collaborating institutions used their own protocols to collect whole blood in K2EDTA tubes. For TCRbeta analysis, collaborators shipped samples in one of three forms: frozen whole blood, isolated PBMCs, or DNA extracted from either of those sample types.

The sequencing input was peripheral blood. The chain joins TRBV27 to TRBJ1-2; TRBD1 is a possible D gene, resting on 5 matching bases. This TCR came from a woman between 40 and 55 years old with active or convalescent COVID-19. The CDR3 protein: CASSPRGLWVDLYYGYTF. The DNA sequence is TGTGCCAGCAGTCCGCGGGGACTGTGGGTCGACTTGTACTATGGCTACACCTTC.